This T cell receptor (beta chain) was obtained from a study of memory CD4+ T cells and cytomegalovirus serostatus. The sort gate was single viable CD3+CD4+CD8-CD45RO+ cells for memory CD4+ T cells. Serostatus was set by detecting CMV pp150, pp28, p38, p52 IgG. There are 16 residues in the CDR3. The V gene's germline CDR1 is MNHEY and CDR2 SMNVEV (reference sequence). J gave up 7 bases and V 6 bases, and 14 bases lay outside the gene matches. Clones were sequenced by immunoSEQ multiplex PCR, and TCRdb holds only the in-frame ones, with some missing. The sample records 45,000 to 60,000 clones, around four fifths being singletons.

The receptor's source is an adult in good health and CMV-seropositive. The sample was memory CD4+ T cells from blood. V and J are TRBV27 and TRBJ2-1; 8 bases are shared with TRBD2. CDR3 sequence (DNA): TGTGCCAGCAGAATCATCGGGACTAGAGAGGGAAATGAGCAGTTCTTC. Amino acid sequence: CASRIIGTREGNEQFF.